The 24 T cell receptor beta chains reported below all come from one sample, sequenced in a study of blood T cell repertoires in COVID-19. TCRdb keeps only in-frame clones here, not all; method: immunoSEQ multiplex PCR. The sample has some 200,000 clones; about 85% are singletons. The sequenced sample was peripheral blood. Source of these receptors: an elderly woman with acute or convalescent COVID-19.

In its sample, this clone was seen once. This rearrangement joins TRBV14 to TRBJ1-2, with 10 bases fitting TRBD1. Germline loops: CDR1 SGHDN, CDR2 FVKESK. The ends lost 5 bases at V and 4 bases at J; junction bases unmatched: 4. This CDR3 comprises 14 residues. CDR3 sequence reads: CASSWDRGGYGYTF. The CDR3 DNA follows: TGTGCCAGCAGCTGGGACAGGGGCGGCTATGGCTACACCTTC.

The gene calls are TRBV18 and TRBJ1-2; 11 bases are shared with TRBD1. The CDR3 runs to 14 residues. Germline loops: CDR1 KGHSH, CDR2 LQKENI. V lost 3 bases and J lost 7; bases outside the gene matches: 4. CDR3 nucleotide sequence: TGTGCCAGCTCACCGCGGGACAGGGGGACTGGCTACACCTTC. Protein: CASSPRDRGTGYTF. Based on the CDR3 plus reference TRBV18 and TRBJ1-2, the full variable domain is NAGVMQNPRHLVRRRGQEARLRCSPMKGHSHVYWYRQLPEEGLKFMVYLQKENIIDESGMPKERFSAEFPKEGPSILRIQQVVRGDSAAYFCASSPRDRGTGYTFGSGTRLTVV.

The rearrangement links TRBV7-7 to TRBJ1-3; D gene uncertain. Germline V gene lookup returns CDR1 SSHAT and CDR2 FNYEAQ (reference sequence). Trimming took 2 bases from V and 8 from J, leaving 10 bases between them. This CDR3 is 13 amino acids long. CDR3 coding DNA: TGTGCCAGCAGCTTACAACCGGAGGACACCATATATTTT. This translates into CASSLQPEDTIYF.

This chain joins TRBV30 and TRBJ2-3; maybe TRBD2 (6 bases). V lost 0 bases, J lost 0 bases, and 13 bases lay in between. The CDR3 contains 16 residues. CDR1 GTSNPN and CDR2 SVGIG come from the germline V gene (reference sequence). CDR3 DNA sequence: TGTGCCTGGAGTGTAGGACTACACGATAGCACAGATACGCAGTATTTT. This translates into CAWSVGLHDSTDTQYF.

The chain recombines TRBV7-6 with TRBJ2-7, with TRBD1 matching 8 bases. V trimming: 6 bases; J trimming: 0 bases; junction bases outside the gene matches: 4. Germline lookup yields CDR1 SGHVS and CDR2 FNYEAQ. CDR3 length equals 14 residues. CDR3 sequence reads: CASSSTGGSYEQYF. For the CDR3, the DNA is TGTGCCAGCAGTTCTACAGGGGGCTCCTACGAGCAGTACTTC.

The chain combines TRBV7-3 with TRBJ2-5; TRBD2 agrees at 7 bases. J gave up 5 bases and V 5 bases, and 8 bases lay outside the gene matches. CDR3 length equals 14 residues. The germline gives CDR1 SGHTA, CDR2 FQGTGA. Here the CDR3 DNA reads TGTGCCAGCAGCCCAGGACTAGTCGGGGAGACCCAGTACTTC. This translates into CASSPGLVGETQYF.

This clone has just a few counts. The CDR3 protein is CASSRGRGSYEQYF. In DNA, the CDR3 is TGTGCCAGCAGCCGGGGGCGGGGGTCCTACGAGCAGTACTTC. This chain links TRBV5-4 with TRBJ2-7, with D possibly being TRBD2 (7 bases). The length of the CDR3 is 14 residues. V was shortened by 4 bases and J by 1 base, with 12 bases between the two germline ends. Germline lookup yields CDR1 SGHNT and CDR2 YYREEE (reference sequence).

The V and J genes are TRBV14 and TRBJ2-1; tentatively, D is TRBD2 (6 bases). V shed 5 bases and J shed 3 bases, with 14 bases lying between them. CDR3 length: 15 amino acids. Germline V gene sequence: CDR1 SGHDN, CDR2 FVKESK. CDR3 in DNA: TGTGCCAGCAGCTTTCAGGGACTCCACTACAATGAGCAGTTCTTC. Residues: CASSFQGLHYNEQFF.

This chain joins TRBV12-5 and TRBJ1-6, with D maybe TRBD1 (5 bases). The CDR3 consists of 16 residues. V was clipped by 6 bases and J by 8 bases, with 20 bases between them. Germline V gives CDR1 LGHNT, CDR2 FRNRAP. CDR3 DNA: TGTGCTAGTGGAAGGGGACTAGAGATTAGTCATTCACCCCTCCACTTT. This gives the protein CASGRGLEISHSPLHF.

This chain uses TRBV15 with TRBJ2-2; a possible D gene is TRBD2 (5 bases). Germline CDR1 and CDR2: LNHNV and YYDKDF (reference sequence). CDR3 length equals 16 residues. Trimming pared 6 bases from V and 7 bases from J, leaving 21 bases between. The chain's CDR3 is CATRNPRVGQDGELFF. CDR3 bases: TGTGCCACCAGAAACCCGCGGGTAGGCCAAGACGGGGAGCTGTTTTTT.

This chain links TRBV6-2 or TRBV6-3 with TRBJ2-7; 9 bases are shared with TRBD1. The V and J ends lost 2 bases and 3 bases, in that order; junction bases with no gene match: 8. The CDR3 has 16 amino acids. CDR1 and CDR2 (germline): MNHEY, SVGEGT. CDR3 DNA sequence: TGTGCCAGCAGTTACCCGCCGGGACAGGGATACTACGAGCAGTACTTC. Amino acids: CASSYPPGQGYYEQYF.

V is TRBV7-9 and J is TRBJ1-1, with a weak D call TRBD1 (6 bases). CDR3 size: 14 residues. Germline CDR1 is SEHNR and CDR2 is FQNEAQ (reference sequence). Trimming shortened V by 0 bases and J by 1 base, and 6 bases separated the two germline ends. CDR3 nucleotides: TGTGCCAGCAGCTTAGCGGGGGCGAACACTGAAGCTTTCTTT. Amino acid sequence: CASSLAGANTEAFF.

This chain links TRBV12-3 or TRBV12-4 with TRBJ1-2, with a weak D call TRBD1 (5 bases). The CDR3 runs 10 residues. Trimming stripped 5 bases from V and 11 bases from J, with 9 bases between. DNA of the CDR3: TGTGCCAGCAGTCCTGACAGTTACACCTTC. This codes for CASSPDSYTF.

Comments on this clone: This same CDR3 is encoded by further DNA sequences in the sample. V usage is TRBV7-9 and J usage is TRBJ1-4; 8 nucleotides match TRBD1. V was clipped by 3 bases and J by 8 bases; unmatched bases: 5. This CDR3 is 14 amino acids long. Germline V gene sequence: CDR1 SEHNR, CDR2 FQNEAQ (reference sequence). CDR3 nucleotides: TGTGCCAGCAGCTTCGACAGGGGTGGGGAAAAACTGTTTTTT. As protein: CASSFDRGGEKLFF.

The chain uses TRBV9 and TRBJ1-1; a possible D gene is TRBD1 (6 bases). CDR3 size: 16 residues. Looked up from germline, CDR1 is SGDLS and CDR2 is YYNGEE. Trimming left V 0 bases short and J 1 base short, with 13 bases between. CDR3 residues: CASSVGLRGGNTEAFF. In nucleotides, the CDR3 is TGTGCCAGCAGCGTAGGGCTCAGGGGTGGGAACACTGAAGCTTTCTTT.

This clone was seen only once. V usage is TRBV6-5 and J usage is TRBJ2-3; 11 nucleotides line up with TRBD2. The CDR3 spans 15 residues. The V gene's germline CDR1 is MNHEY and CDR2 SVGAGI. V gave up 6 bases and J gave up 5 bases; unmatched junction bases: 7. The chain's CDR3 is CASRLAGGQRDTQYF. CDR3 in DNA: TGTGCCAGCAGATTAGCGGGAGGGCAAAGAGATACGCAGTATTTT.

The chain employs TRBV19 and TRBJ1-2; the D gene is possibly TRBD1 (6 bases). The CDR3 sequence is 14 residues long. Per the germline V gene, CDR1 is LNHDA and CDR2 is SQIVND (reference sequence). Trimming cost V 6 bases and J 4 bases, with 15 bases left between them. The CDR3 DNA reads TGTGCCAGTAGAAGTTCGGACAGAGTCTATGGCTACACCTTC. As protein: CASRSSDRVYGYTF.

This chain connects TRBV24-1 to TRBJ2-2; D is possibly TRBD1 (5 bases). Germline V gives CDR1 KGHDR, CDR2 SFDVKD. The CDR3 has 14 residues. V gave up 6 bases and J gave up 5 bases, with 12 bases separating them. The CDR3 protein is CATSPDRATGELFF. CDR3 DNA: TGTGCCACCAGTCCTGACAGAGCTACCGGGGAGCTGTTTTTT.

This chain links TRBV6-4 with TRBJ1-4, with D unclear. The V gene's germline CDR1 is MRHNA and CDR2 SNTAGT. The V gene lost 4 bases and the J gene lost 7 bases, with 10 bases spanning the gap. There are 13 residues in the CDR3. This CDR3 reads CASSVRGGEKLFF. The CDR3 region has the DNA TGTGCCAGCAGTGTTCGGGGTGGTGAAAAACTGTTTTTT.

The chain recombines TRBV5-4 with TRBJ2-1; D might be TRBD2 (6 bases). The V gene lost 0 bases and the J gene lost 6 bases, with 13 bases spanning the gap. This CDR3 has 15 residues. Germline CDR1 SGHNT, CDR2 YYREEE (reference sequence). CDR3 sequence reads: CASSLVVAGRNEQFF. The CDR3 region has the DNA TGTGCCAGCAGCTTGGTTGTCGCGGGACGCAATGAGCAGTTCTTC.

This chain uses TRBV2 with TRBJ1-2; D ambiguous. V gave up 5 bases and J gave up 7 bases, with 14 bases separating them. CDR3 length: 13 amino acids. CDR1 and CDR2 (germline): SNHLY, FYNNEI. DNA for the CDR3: TGTGCCAGCAGTCGAGCCGGGGAGGGTGGCTACACCTTC. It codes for CASSRAGEGGYTF.

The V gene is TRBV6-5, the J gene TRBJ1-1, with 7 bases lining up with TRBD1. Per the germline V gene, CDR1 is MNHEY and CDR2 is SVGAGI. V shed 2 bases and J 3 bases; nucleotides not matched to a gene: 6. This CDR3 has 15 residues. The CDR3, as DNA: TGTGCCAGCAGTTACGACAGGGTGAGGGACACTGAAGCTTTCTTT. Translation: CASSYDRVRDTEAFF.

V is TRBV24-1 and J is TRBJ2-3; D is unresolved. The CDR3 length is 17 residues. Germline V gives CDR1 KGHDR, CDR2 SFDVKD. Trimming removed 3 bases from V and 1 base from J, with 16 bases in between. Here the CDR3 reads CATSDPVELEGTDTQYF. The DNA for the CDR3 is TGTGCCACCAGTGATCCCGTAGAGCTTGAGGGCACAGATACGCAGTATTTT.

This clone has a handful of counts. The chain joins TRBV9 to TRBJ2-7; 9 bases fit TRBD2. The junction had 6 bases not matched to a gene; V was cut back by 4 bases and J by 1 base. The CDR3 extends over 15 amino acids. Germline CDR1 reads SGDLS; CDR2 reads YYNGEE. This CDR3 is CASSMTSGPSYEQYF. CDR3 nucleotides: TGTGCCAGCAGCATGACTAGCGGCCCTTCCTACGAGCAGTACTTC.